This TCR beta chain originates from a study of siplizumab effects on memory and regulatory T cells. Study results and caveats: Among sequences traceable to unstimulated CD4+ memory cells, alloreactive ones were significantly reduced by siplizumab. A naive or memory phenotype could not be assigned to roughly 80-95% of the proliferating CD4+ or CD8+ clones.

This clone was seen more than once but under ten times. Its antigen is currently unknown. Germline CDR1 and CDR2: ENHRY and SYGVKD. The V end was cut by 5 bases, the J end by 6 bases, with 10 bases between. This CDR3 is 12 amino acids long. Profiling relied on immunoSEQ multiplex PCR, and the TCRdb table lists in-frame clones only, not all of them. The data hold about 120,000 clones, with about 94% observed a single time. Input material: non-Treg CD4+ T cells sorted from blood. The receptor's source is a human donor in good health. The chain has TRBV10-3 and TRBJ1-1, with D possibly being TRBD1 (5 bases). This CDR3 is CAISRGRSEAFF. The DNA for the CDR3 is TGTGCCATCAGTAGGGGACGGTCTGAAGCTTTCTTT.